A single sample gave rise to the 18 T cell receptor beta chains below, sequenced in a study of preoperative IRX-2 immunotherapy in early breast cancer. Treatment described: preoperative locoregional IRX-2 cytokine immunotherapy. TCRdb's table, derived via immunoSEQ multiplex PCR, lists solely in-frame clones and lacks some. The table records around 57,000 clones, approximately 94% of them present only once. This sample was obtained from a patient treated with IRX-2 immunotherapy. All receptors derive from a human donor with breast cancer.

CDR3 sequence reads: CASGGTFKNIQYF. The CDR3 DNA follows: TGTGCCAGCGGGGGGACTTTTAAAAACATTCAGTACTTC. This chain links TRBV19 with TRBJ2-4, with 7 bases fitting TRBD2. With 9 bases clipped from V and 4 bases from J, the junction kept 6 bases outside the gene matches. The CDR3 loop spans 13 amino acids. Germline V lookup: CDR1 LNHDA, CDR2 SQIVND (reference sequence). The full variable domain, its missing parts supplied by reference TRBV19 and TRBJ2-4, is DGGITQSPKYLFRKEGQNVTLSCEQNLNHDAMYWYRQDPGQGLRLIYYSQIVNDFQKGDIAEGYSVSREKKESFPLTVTSAQKNPTAFYLCASGGTFKNIQYFGAGTRLSVL.

The rearrangement links TRBV5-1 to TRBJ1-2; D is unclear. This CDR3 contains 13 residues. Between the trimmed V and J ends, which lost 3 bases and 5 bases, there was a span of 11 bases. The germline V gene encodes CDR1 SGHRS and CDR2 YFSETQ. The CDR3 here is CASSSTVTYGYTF. Here the CDR3 DNA reads TGCGCCAGCAGCTCCACAGTAACTTATGGCTACACCTTC.

The chain joins TRBV28 to TRBJ2-7, with unresolved D. CDR1 is MDHEN, CDR2 SYDVKM, per germline. V lost 4 bases and J lost 2, with 3 bases in between. This CDR3 comprises 11 residues. The CDR3 DNA is TGTGCCAGCAGTTACACCTACGAGCAGTACTTC. As protein: CASSYTYEQYF.

This chain joins TRBV11-2 and TRBJ2-1; TRBD1 might be the D (6 bases). Between the trimmed V and J ends, which lost 2 bases and 2 bases, there was a span of 10 bases. CDR3 size: 15 residues. Germline lookup yields CDR1 SGHAT and CDR2 FQNNGV. This chain's CDR3 is CASSLSGGTYNEQFF. In DNA, the CDR3 is TGTGCCAGCAGCTTAAGTGGGGGCACCTACAATGAGCAGTTCTTC.

The V and J genes are TRBV10-3 and TRBJ1-5; no firm D call. The CDR3 runs 13 residues. Between the trimmed V and J ends, which lost 3 bases and 6 bases, there was a span of 9 bases. CDR1 is ENHRY, CDR2 SYGVKD, per germline. CDR3 sequence: CAISDQDGQPQHF. In DNA, the CDR3 is TGTGCCATCAGTGATCAGGACGGTCAGCCCCAGCATTTT.

This clone was seen a single time. J is TRBJ1-1 and V is TRBV15; D is ambiguous. V gave up 4 bases and J gave up 2 bases, with 11 bases separating them. CDR1 is LNHNV, CDR2 YYDKDF, per germline (reference sequence). The length of the CDR3 is 14 residues. CDR3 sequence: CATSKVLPNTEAFF. In DNA form, the CDR3 reads TGTGCCACCAGCAAGGTATTACCAAACACTGAAGCTTTCTTT.

The chain recombines TRBV7-7 with TRBJ2-5; TRBD1 matches 8 bases. CDR3 length equals 16 residues. The ends lost 0 bases at V and 4 bases at J; junction bases unmatched: 7. Germline CDR1 SSHAT, CDR2 FNYEAQ (reference sequence). DNA for the CDR3: TGTGCCAGCAGCTTAGCGGGGAGGACAGGGAGAGAGACCCAGTACTTC. Residues: CASSLAGRTGRETQYF.

The chain joins TRBV25-1 to TRBJ2-6; unclear D gene. There are 12 residues in the CDR3. Germline CDR1 and CDR2: MGHDK and SYGVNS. Trimming left V 10 bases short and J 4 bases short, with 8 bases between. The CDR3 nucleotides are TGTGCCACTGCTGCCGGGGCCAACGTCCTGACTTTC. It specifies CATAAGANVLTF.

The chain combines TRBV6-5 with TRBJ1-3; tentative D call: TRBD1 (6 bases). Germline-derived CDR1 and CDR2 are MNHEY and SVGAGI. Between the trimmed V and J ends, which lost 7 bases and 0 bases, there was a span of 13 bases. The CDR3 contains 15 residues. CDR3 in DNA: TGTGCCAGCACTAAGGACAGCTACTCTGGAAACACCATATATTTT. Protein: CASTKDSYSGNTIYF.

The chain combines TRBV18 with TRBJ2-3; 7 bases line up with TRBD2. The CDR3 loop spans 16 amino acids. V trimming: 4 bases; J trimming: 6 bases; junction bases outside the gene matches: 13. Germline V gene sequence: CDR1 KGHSH, CDR2 LQKENI. The CDR3 bases are TGTGCCAGCTCACGCTATCAACTAGCGAGACGGGATACGCAGTATTTT. Its protein is CASSRYQLARRDTQYF. Full variable domain (missing parts from reference TRBV18 and TRBJ2-3): NAGVMQNPRHLVRRRGQEARLRCSPMKGHSHVYWYRQLPEEGLKFMVYLQKENIIDESGMPKERFSAEFPKEGPSILRIQQVVRGDSAAYFCASSRYQLARRDTQYFGPGTRLTVL.

This chain links TRBV7-3 with TRBJ2-5; no reliable D call. The CDR3 extends over 16 amino acids. V lost 0 bases and J 2 bases, leaving 13 bases between the germline ends. Germline CDR1 and CDR2: SGHTA and FQGTGA. CDR3 coding DNA: TGTGCCAGCAGCTTAACCGGACGGAACCCTCAAGAGACCCAGTACTTC. Translating it yields CASSLTGRNPQETQYF.

The CDR3 spells CASRTDRENSPLHF. CDR3 bases: TGCGCCAGCCGAACGGACAGAGAAAATTCACCCCTCCACTTT. The chain recombines TRBV5-1 with TRBJ1-6; a possible D gene is TRBD1 (6 bases). Germline lookup yields CDR1 SGHRS and CDR2 YFSETQ. The CDR3 runs to 14 residues. V lost 7 bases, J lost 7 bases, and 15 bases lay in between.

This clone appeared once. This sequence joins TRBV11-2 and TRBJ2-1; 7 bases are a match to TRBD2. Trimming cost V 2 bases and J 0 bases; bases outside gene matches: 4. The CDR3 has 16 amino acids. The V gene's germline CDR1 is SGHAT and CDR2 FQNNGV. In nucleotides, the CDR3 is TGTGCCAGCAGCTTATGGCGGGAGAGCTCCTACAATGAGCAGTTCTTC. Translation: CASSLWRESSYNEQFF.

This chain connects TRBV30 to TRBJ1-4; D not certain. Germline V lookup: CDR1 GTSNPN, CDR2 SVGIG (reference sequence). The V end was cut by 7 bases, the J end by 7 bases, with 19 bases between. The CDR3 runs 14 residues. CDR3: CAFSRQFAGEKLFF. CDR3 DNA: TGTGCCTTCTCCCGTCAGTTCGCGGGTGAAAAACTGTTTTTT.

The rearrangement joins TRBV7-9 to TRBJ2-3; D could derive from TRBD1 or TRBD2 (5 bases each). The CDR3 consists of 14 residues. V lost 5 bases, J lost 4 bases, and 13 bases lay in between. CDR1 is SEHNR and CDR2 is FQNEAQ in the germline V gene (reference sequence). The CDR3 DNA reads as TGTGCCAGCAGCCCCGATGGGGGTGCAGATACGCAGTATTTT. Residues: CASSPDGGADTQYF.

The chain recombines TRBV5-6 with TRBJ1-2; the D gene is possibly TRBD1 (5 bases). Trimming pared 5 bases from V and 8 bases from J, leaving 13 bases between. Germline CDR1 SGHDT, CDR2 YYEEEE. There are 12 residues in the CDR3. The CDR3 reads CASRRGFGGYTF. In DNA form, the CDR3 reads TGTGCCAGCAGGCGGGGCTTTGGGGGCTACACCTTC. Combining the CDR3 with reference TRBV5-6 and TRBJ1-2 gives the whole variable domain DAGVTQSPTHLIKTRGQQVTLRCSPKSGHDTVSWYQQALGQGPQFIFQYYEEEERQRGNFPDRFSGHQFPNYSSELNVNALLLGDSALYLCASRRGFGGYTFGSGTRLTVV.

The V call is TRBV15, the J call TRBJ2-7; TRBD2 agrees at 9 bases. Looked up from germline, CDR1 is LNHNV and CDR2 is YYDKDF (reference sequence). This CDR3 has 15 residues. V shed 1 base and J 1 base; nucleotides not matched to a gene: 2. Written as DNA, the CDR3 is TGTGCCACCAGCAGAGGGCTAGCGGGGTCCTACGAGCAGTACTTC. Its translation is CATSRGLAGSYEQYF.

The chain links TRBV9 to TRBJ1-6; unclear D gene. CDR3 length: 12 amino acids. Germline lookup yields CDR1 SGDLS and CDR2 YYNGEE. Trimming took 0 bases from V and 9 from J, leaving 4 bases between them. DNA for the CDR3: TGTGCCAGCAGCGTAGCCGGTTCACCCCTCCACTTT. Protein sequence: CASSVAGSPLHF.